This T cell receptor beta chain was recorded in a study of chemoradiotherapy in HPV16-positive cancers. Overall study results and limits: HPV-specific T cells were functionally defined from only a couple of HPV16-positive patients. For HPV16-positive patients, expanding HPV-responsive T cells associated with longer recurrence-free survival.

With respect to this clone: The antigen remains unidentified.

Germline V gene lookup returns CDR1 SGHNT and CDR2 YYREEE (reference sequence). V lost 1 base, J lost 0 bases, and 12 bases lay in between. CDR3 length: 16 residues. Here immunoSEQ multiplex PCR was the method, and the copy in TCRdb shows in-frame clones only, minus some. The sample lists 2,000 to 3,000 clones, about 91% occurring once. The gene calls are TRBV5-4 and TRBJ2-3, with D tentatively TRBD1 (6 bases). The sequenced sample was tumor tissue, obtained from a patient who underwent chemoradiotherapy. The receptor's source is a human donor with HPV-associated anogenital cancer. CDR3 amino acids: CASSLRRDTSTDTQYF. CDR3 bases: TGTGCCAGCAGCTTGCGCCGGGACACAAGCACAGATACGCAGTATTTT.